Sequencing of this T cell receptor (beta chain) was carried out in a study of CD8+CD57+ T cells in acquired aplastic anemia. Whole-study context: Quantities of DNA derived from sorted CD4+ and CD8+ cells averaged 3.2 ug.

Study-wide points: Patients and controls shared some 29 CD8+ CDR3 sequences, which appeared highly expressed in patients and within their immunodominant clones. Researchers reported that CD8+ Simpson's diversity was not significantly different in patients versus controls.

CD8+CD57+ cell expansion, shown by flow cytometry, had occurred in the patients selected for sequencing. By the time of blood sampling, patients had still received no therapy. Comments on this clonotype: No antigen is known for it.

TCR beta VDJ and CDR3 profiles were obtained from a genomic DNA template. Each CDR3 protein gets one entry after TCRdb re-called the reads with MiXCR. Counted here are 250,000 to 300,000 distinct CDR3 sequences, roughly 53% occurring once; the ten biggest clones make up under 1.5%. Per germline, CDR1 SEHNR and CDR2 FQNEAQ (reference sequence). CDR3 size: 12 residues. V was pared by 4 bases and J by 13 bases, with 16 bases between. Sequenced sample: sorted CD4+, CD8+, or CD8+CD57+ T cells (not recorded which) from PBMCs. The chain recombines TRBV7-9 with TRBJ1-2; a possible D gene is TRBD1 (6 bases). This receptor was taken from a human donor with aplastic anemia. CDR3 loop: CASSSGGGVGTF. The CDR3 region has the DNA TGTGCCAGCAGCTCAGGAGGGGGGGTCGGCACCTTC.